The clone carrying this TCR beta chain came up once. The same CDR3 can be traced to other DNA sequences in this sample. Donors were healthy HIV-negative adults without recent acute infections or vaccinations. Unsorted samples relied on 80 million to 90 million PBMCs, which served as the source of genomic DNA. The CDR3 is 14 amino acids. V was pared by 0 bases and J by 4 bases, with 2 bases of the junction left unmatched. Germline CDR1 and CDR2: SGHRS and YFSETQ. The data stem from a study of shared clonotypes between healthy human individuals. Study as a whole: The people who gave samples were a couple of women and three men aged 18 to 49.

The assay was carried out at the deep level. TCRdb's copy holds only in-frame clones and misses some; the assay was immunoSEQ multiplex PCR. This sample has 490,000 or so clones; 75% to 85% occur once, and the top ten carry 10% to 15%. The chain joins TRBV5-1 to TRBJ2-5; 8 bases are shared with TRBD2. The TCR originated in a woman aged 40 to 50 in good health. Some clones in this sample may be carry-over from other donors' samples. Sample: PBMCs. CDR3 DNA: TGCGCCAGCAGCTTGGGGCTAGCGGGAGAGACCCAGTACTTC. This gives the protein CASSLGLAGETQYF.